This TCR beta chain was recovered during a study of cytomegalovirus exposure and HLA in healthy donors. Study observations and caveats: Later on, a genetic analysis was performed. It linked a missense variant in DCLRE1C with V- and J-gene trimming of TCR beta. Researchers reportedly found TCR beta sequences accurately predicted most subjects' HLA-A and HLA-B alleles. Reports showed the classifier diagnosing cytomegalovirus status with high specificity and sensitivity.

Regarding this clone: What it recognizes is unknown. Other DNA sequences in the same sample also yield this CDR3.

60 Vbeta and 13 Jbeta primers were used in PCR. Sequencing was performed with immunoSEQ multiplex PCR; in TCRdb, only in-frame clones are kept and a portion is missing. Found here are about 150,000 clones, 73% of them singletons; the top ten hold 1.5% to 2%. V lost 3 bases and J 1 base, leaving 4 bases between the germline ends. Germline values: CDR1 SGDLS, CDR2 YYNGEE. This CDR3 has 12 residues. The sample comprised PBMCs. The chain employs TRBV9 and TRBJ2-5; the D is unclear. This TCR derives from a woman aged 18-29 years in good health and CMV-seronegative. CDR3 sequence reads: CASSGAQETQYF. The CDR3 bases are TGTGCCAGCAGCGGAGCCCAAGAGACCCAGTACTTC.